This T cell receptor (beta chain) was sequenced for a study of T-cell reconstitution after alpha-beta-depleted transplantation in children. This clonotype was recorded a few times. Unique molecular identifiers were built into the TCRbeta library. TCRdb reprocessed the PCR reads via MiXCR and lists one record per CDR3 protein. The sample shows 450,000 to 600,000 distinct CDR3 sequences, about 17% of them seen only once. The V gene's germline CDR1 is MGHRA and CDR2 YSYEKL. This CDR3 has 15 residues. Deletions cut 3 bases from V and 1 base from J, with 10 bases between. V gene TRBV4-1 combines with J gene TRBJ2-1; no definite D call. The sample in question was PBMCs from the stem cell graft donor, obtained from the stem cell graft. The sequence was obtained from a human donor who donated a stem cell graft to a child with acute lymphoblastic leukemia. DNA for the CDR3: TGCGCCAGCAGCCAGGGTCCGGTATCCTACAATGAGCAGTTCTTC. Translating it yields CASSQGPVSYNEQFF.